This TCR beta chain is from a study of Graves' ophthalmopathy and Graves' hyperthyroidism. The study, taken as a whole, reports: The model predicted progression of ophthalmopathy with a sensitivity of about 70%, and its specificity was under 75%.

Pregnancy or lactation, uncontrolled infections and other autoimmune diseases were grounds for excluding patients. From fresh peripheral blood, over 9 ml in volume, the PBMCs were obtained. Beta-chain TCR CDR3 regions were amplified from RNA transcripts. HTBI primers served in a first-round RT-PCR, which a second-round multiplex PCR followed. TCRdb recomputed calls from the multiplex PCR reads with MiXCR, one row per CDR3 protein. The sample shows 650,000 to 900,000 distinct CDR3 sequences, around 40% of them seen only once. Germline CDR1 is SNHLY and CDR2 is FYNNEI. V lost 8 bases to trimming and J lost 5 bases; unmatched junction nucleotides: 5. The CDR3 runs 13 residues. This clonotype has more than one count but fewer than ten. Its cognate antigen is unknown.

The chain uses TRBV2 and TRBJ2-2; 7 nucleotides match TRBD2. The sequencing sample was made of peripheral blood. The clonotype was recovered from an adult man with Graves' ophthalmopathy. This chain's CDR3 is CASGTTGTGELFF. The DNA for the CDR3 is TGTGCCAGCGGGACTACAGGAACCGGGGAGCTGTTTTTT.